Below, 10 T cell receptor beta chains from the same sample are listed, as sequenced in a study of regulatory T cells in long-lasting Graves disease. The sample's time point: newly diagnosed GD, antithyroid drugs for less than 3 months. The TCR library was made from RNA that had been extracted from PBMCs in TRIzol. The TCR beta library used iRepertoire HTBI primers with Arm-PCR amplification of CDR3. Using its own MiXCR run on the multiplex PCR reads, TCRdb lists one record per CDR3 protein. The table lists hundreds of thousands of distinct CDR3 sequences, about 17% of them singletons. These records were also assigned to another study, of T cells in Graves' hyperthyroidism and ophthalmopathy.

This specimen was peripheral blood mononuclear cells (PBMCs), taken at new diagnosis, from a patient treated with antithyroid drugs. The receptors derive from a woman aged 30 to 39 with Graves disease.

CDR3 DNA: TGTGCCAGCGCCAACCCGAATGAAAAACTGTTTTTT. It codes for CASANPNEKLFF. This sequence joins TRBV28 and TRBJ1-4, with D uncertain. Germline V gene sequence: CDR1 MDHEN, CDR2 SYDVKM. V was trimmed by 8 bases and J by 5 bases, leaving 9 bases between them. The CDR3 covers 12 residues. Looking up the rest from reference TRBV28 and TRBJ1-4 gives the full variable domain: DVKVTQSSRYLVKRTGEKVFLECVQDMDHENMFWYRQDPGLGLRLIYFSYDVKMKEKGDIPEGYSVSREKKERFSLILESASTNQTSMYLCASANPNEKLFFGSGTQLSVL.

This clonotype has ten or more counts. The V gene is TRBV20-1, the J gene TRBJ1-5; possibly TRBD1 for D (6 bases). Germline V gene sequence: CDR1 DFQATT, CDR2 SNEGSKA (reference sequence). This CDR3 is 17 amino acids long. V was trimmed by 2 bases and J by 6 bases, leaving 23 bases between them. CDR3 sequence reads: CSARTSGSTGPGQPQHF. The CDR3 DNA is TGCAGTGCTAGAACGTCAGGGTCGACAGGTCCCGGTCAGCCCCAGCATTTT.

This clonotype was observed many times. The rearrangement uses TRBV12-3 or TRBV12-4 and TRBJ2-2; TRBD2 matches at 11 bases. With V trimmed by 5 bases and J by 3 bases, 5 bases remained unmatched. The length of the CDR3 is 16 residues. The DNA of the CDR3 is TGTGCCAGCAGTCTGGGACTAGCGGAGTACACCGGGGAGCTGTTTTTT. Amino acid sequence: CASSLGLAEYTGELFF.

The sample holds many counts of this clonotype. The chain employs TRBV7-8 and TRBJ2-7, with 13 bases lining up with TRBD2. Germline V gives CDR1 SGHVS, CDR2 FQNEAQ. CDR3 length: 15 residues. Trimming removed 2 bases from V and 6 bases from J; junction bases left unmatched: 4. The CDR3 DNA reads TGTGCCAGCAGCTTAAGGACTAGCGGGAGTTCCGAGCAGTACTTC. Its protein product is CASSLRTSGSSEQYF.

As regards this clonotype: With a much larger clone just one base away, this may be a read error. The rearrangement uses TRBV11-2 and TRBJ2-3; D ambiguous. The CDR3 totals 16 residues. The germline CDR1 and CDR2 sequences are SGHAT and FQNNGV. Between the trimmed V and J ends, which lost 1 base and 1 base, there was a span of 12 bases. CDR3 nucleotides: TGTGCCAGCAGCTTAGTCAACGGGTTGGGCACAGATACGCAGTATTTT. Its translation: CASSLVNGLGTDTQYF.

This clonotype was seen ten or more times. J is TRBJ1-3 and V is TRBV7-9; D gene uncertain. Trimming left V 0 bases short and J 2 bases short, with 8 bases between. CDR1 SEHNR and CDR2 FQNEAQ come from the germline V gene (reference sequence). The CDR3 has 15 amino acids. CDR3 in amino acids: CASSLAAGTGNTIYF. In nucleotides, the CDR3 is TGTGCCAGCAGCTTAGCGGCCGGTACTGGAAACACCATATATTTT.

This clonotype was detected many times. CDR3 coding DNA: TGTGCCAGCAGCCCCCCGTCGGGACTAGCGGGAGTCCCGTTCTTC. Translation: CASSPPSGLAGVPFF. The J gene is TRBJ2-1, the V gene TRBV7-2; TRBD2 matches 14 bases. Trimming cost V 5 bases and J 15 bases; bases outside gene matches: 12. Germline lookup yields CDR1 SGHTA and CDR2 FQGNSA. The CDR3 has 15 amino acids. Drawing the rest from reference TRBV7-2 and TRBJ2-1, the complete variable domain is GAGVSQSPSNKVTEKGKDVELRCDPISGHTALYWYRQSLGQGLEFLIYFQGNSAPDKSGLPSDRFSAERTGGSVSTLTIQRTQQEDSAVYLCASSPPSGLAGVPFFGPGTRLTVL.

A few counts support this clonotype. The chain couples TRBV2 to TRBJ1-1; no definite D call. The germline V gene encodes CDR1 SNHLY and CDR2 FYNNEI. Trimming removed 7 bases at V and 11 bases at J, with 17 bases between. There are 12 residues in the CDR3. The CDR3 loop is CASTLAYQVAFF. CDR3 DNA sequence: TGTGCCAGCACTCTTGCCTACCAAGTGGCTTTCTTT.

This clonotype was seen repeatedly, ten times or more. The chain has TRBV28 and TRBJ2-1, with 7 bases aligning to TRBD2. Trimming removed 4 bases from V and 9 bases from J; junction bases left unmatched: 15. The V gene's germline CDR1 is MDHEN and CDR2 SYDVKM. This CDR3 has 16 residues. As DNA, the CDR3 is TGTGCCAGCAGTTCCCCGTGGAGCGGGATAGGCGGTGAGCAGTTCTTC. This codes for CASSSPWSGIGGEQFF.

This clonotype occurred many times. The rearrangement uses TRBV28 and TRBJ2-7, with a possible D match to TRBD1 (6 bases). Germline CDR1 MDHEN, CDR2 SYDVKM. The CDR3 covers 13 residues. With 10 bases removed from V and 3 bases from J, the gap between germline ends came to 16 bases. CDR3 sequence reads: CAITGQSHYEQYF. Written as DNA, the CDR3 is TGTGCCATCACAGGGCAATCCCACTACGAGCAGTACTTC.